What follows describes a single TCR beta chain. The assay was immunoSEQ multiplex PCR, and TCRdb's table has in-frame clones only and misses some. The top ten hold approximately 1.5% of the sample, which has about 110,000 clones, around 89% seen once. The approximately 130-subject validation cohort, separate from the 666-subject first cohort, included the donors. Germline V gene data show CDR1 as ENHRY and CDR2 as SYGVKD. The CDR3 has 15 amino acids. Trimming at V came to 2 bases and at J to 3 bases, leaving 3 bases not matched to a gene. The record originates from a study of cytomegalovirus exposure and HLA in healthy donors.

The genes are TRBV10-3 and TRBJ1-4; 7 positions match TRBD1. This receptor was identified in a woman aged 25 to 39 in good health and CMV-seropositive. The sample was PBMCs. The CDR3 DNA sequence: TGTGCCATCAGTGAGAAGGGACAGTCTAATGAAAAACTGTTTTTT. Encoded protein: CAISEKGQSNEKLFF.